This record covers a single T cell receptor beta chain. Its antigen is currently unknown. The source of the sample is a study of a mutant IDH1 vaccine in newly diagnosed glioma. Study at large: Vaccine dosing followed radiotherapy by 4-6 weeks, or accompanied temozolomide cycles. Males made up approximately 60% and females approximately 40% of treated patients, whose mean age was roughly 40 years. The study's findings and limits: Pseudoprogression appeared unlinked to shifts in leading peripheral T cell clonotypes.

The time point was: week 11, during vaccination. Vaccination comprised doses that each held 300 ug of mutant IDH1 20-mer peptide, plus topical imiquimod. Donors had new IDH1-mutant astrocytomas of WHO grade 3 or 4 (ATRX-lost). TCRdb keeps only in-frame clones here, not all; method: immunoSEQ multiplex PCR. The sample has around 120,000 clones, about 80% seen once. There are 15 residues in the CDR3. Trimming cost V 4 bases and J 0 bases; bases outside gene matches: 4. Germline V gene sequence: CDR1 SGDLS, CDR2 YYNGEE. This sample comprised PBMCs, obtained from a glioma patient whose treatment included an IDH1 peptide vaccine. The chain is built from TRBV9 and TRBJ1-3; 7 nucleotides agree with TRBD1. The source of this sequence is a man between 35 and 55 years old with glioma. CDR3 nucleotides: TGTGCCAGCAGCACGGGGACAGCCTCTGGAAACACCATATATTTT. It codes for CASSTGTASGNTIYF.